Following are 20 T cell receptor beta chains from one sample sequenced in a study of blood T cell repertoires in COVID-19. TCRdb's table, derived via immunoSEQ multiplex PCR, lists solely in-frame clones and lacks some. The sample consists of some 190,000 clones, 75% to 90% of them appearing once. Sequenced input: peripheral blood. These receptors were collected from a human donor with active or convalescent COVID-19. The donor label of this sample is uncertain.

This clone is a singleton in its sample. Here the CDR3 DNA reads TGCGCCAGCAGCCCCCACGGGGGAGCGGGGGATCAAGAGACCCAGTACTTC. Amino acid sequence: CASSPHGGAGDQETQYF. The rearrangement joins TRBV4-1 to TRBJ2-5; 8 bases are shared with TRBD2. Germline loops: CDR1 MGHRA, CDR2 YSYEKL. The CDR3 is made up of 17 amino acids. J lost 2 bases, V lost 4 bases, and 12 bases had no gene match.

The chain recombines TRBV19 with TRBJ2-7; perhaps TRBD1 as D (7 bases). The CDR3 is 14 amino acids. CDR1 LNHDA and CDR2 SQIVND come from the germline V gene (reference sequence). V was clipped by 6 bases and J by 4 bases, with 16 bases between them. CDR3 DNA: TGTGCCAGTAGCTTCGGAGGGGGCGAATACGAGCAGTACTTC. It codes for CASSFGGGEYEQYF.

V usage is TRBV27 and J usage is TRBJ2-3; 14 nucleotides line up with TRBD2. The V gene end was trimmed by 7 bases and the J gene end by 2 bases; junction bases not matched to a gene: 5. Germline V gene sequence: CDR1 MNHEY, CDR2 SMNVEV (reference sequence). The CDR3 spans 16 residues. As DNA, the CDR3 is TGTGCCAGCACCCCGGGACTAGCGGGAGTCACAGATACGCAGTATTTT. This sequence encodes CASTPGLAGVTDTQYF.

This clone was seen a handful of times. The chain uses TRBV29-1 and TRBJ2-1, with TRBD2 as a possible D gene (6 bases). Trimming shortened V by 3 bases and J by 7 bases, and 13 bases separated the two germline ends. Germline loops: CDR1 SQVTM, CDR2 ANQGSEA. This CDR3 region has 13 residues. DNA of the CDR3: TGCAGCGTTGATACGGGAGACGTGAATGAGCAGTTCTTC. It translates to CSVDTGDVNEQFF.

The V call is TRBV25-1, the J call TRBJ2-2; TRBD1 agrees at 8 bases. This CDR3 region has 14 residues. Per germline, CDR1 MGHDK and CDR2 SYGVNS. The J segment lost 7 bases and the V segment lost 6 bases, leaving 7 bases of the junction unmatched. CDR3 nucleotides: TGTGCCAGCAGCGTGACAGGGGCTAACGGGGAGCTGTTTTTT. Its protein product is CASSVTGANGELFF.

This clone was observed once. The V and J genes are TRBV5-1 and TRBJ2-1, with 8 bases matching TRBD2. CDR3 length: 16 residues. With V trimmed by 0 bases and J by 6 bases, 8 bases remained unmatched. Germline CDR1 and CDR2: SGHRS and YFSETQ. CDR3 amino acids: CASSLGAGGRGNEQFF. As DNA, the CDR3 is TGCGCCAGCAGCTTGGGCGCGGGGGGAAGGGGCAATGAGCAGTTCTTC.

The chain couples TRBV4-3 to TRBJ1-1; D gene unclear. CDR1 is LGHNA, CDR2 YSLEER, per germline. V lost 4 bases to trimming and J lost 0 bases, with 9 bases between them. The CDR3 sequence is 14 residues long. For the CDR3, the DNA is TGCGCCAGCAGCCCCGGCGGGATGAACACTGAAGCTTTCTTT. Encoded protein: CASSPGGMNTEAFF.

J is TRBJ1-5 and V is TRBV5-1; TRBD1 matches at 7 bases. CDR1 SGHRS and CDR2 YFSETQ come from the germline V gene. The CDR3 is made up of 15 amino acids. V dropped 0 bases and J dropped 0; count of bases not matched to a gene: 0. Here the CDR3 DNA reads TGCGCCAGCAGCTTGGAGGGGGCTAGCAATCAGCCCCAGCATTTT. Amino acid sequence: CASSLEGASNQPQHF.

The chain combines TRBV30 with TRBJ1-5, with 9 positions matching TRBD1. The CDR3 extends over 13 amino acids. Germline V CDR1 and CDR2: GTSNPN, SVGIG (reference sequence). The trim removed 4 bases at V and 5 bases at J, leaving 3 bases unmatched. CDR3 sequence (DNA): TGTGCCTGGAACCGGGACAGGGATCAGCCCCAGCATTTT. Its translation: CAWNRDRDQPQHF.

The rearrangement uses TRBV5-5 and TRBJ2-7; 7 positions match TRBD1. The germline V gene encodes CDR1 SGHKS and CDR2 YYEKEE (reference sequence). Losses at the gene ends were 2 bases for V and 3 bases for J; bases not matched to a gene: 2. The CDR3 totals 13 residues. The CDR3 reads CASSFGTDYEQYF. The CDR3 region has the DNA TGTGCCAGCAGCTTCGGGACAGACTACGAGCAGTACTTC.

V is TRBV27 and J is TRBJ2-7, with D perhaps matching TRBD1 (5 bases). Germline loops: CDR1 MNHEY, CDR2 SMNVEV (reference sequence). V lost 3 bases, J lost 2 bases, and 11 bases lay in between. This CDR3 contains 14 residues. DNA for the CDR3: TGTGCCAGCAGTTTTTTTGACAGACCCTACGAGCAGTACTTC. Residues: CASSFFDRPYEQYF.

V usage is TRBV19 and J usage is TRBJ1-2; D remains ambiguous. V was pared by 1 base and J by 7 bases, with 10 bases between. The CDR3 totals 13 residues. Germline assignment: CDR1 LNHDA and CDR2 SQIVND (reference sequence). The CDR3 loop reads CASSIGATTGYTF. CDR3 coding DNA: TGTGCCAGTAGTATAGGGGCAACGACTGGCTACACCTTC.

The CDR3 is CASSQERGQYEQYF. The CDR3 coding sequence is TGTGCCAGCAGCCAAGAAAGGGGACAGTACGAGCAGTACTTC. This chain uses TRBV4-2 with TRBJ2-7; TRBD1 agrees at 7 bases. From germline, CDR1 is LGHNA and CDR2 YNFKEQ. The trim removed 0 bases at V and 4 bases at J, leaving 3 bases unmatched. CDR3 length: 14 amino acids.

V is TRBV5-1 and J is TRBJ2-7; D possibly corresponds to TRBD1 (6 bases). The germline CDR1 and CDR2 sequences are SGHRS and YFSETQ. V lost 1 base to trimming and J lost 1 base, with 9 bases between them. The CDR3 covers 14 residues. CDR3 sequence (DNA): TGCGCCAGCAGCTTGTTAGGACAGTCCTACGAGCAGTACTTC. It yields the protein CASSLLGQSYEQYF. Based on the CDR3 plus reference TRBV5-1 and TRBJ2-7, the full variable domain is KAGVTQTPRYLIKTRGQQVTLSCSPISGHRSVSWYQQTPGQGLQFLFEYFSETQRNKGNFPGRFSGRQFSNSRSEMNVSTLELGDSALYLCASSLLGQSYEQYFGPGTRLTVT.

The chain links TRBV20-1 to TRBJ2-7; D is unclear. Germline V gene lookup returns CDR1 DFQATT and CDR2 SNEGSKA (reference sequence). CDR3 length equals 12 residues. V gave up 3 bases and J gave up 3 bases, with 9 bases separating them. CDR3 sequence: CSASSEIYEQYF. The CDR3 DNA follows: TGCAGTGCTAGTTCGGAGATCTACGAGCAGTACTTC.

The V call is TRBV4-3, the J call TRBJ2-2; no firm D call. Germline V gene sequence: CDR1 LGHNA, CDR2 YSLEER. V gave up 6 bases and J gave up 5 bases, with 16 bases separating them. This CDR3 spans 15 amino acids. CDR3 in amino acids: CASRRLPRETGELFF. Written as DNA, the CDR3 is TGCGCCAGCAGAAGACTGCCTAGAGAGACCGGGGAGCTGTTTTTT.

The CDR3 here is CASSLDGTSGGLGVQYF. CDR3 nucleotides: TGTGCCAGCAGCTTAGATGGGACTAGCGGAGGCCTAGGGGTTCAGTACTTC. The chain carries TRBV7-2 and TRBJ2-4, with TRBD2 matching over 11 bases. V trimming: 1 base; J trimming: 11 bases; junction bases outside the gene matches: 13. This CDR3 is 17 amino acids long. The germline V gene has CDR1 SGHTA and CDR2 FQGNSA.

This chain uses TRBV6-6 with TRBJ2-7, with D tentatively TRBD2 (8 bases). The germline CDR1 and CDR2 sequences are MNHNY and SVGAGI (reference sequence). The CDR3 runs 16 residues. V lost 6 bases, J lost 1 base, and 19 bases lay in between. Here the CDR3 reads CASSPVQGTRSYEQYF. The CDR3 DNA reads as TGTGCCAGCAGCCCCGTACAGGGGACTAGGTCCTACGAGCAGTACTTC.

This rearrangement joins TRBV6-5 to TRBJ2-3, with 10 bases matching TRBD1. Germline CDR1 MNHEY, CDR2 SVGAGI. CDR3 size: 15 residues. Trimming removed 6 bases from V and 1 base from J; junction bases left unmatched: 4. CDR3 coding DNA: TGTGCCAGCAGGGAGACAGGGGGCGGCACAGATACGCAGTATTTT. This codes for CASRETGGGTDTQYF.

This rearrangement joins TRBV5-1 to TRBJ1-1; maybe TRBD1 (5 bases). This CDR3 is 12 amino acids long. Between the trimmed V and J ends, which lost 0 bases and 6 bases, there was a span of 6 bases. Germline CDR1 is SGHRS and CDR2 is YFSETQ. The CDR3 region has the DNA TGCGCCAGCAGCTTGGGGACATCTGAAGCTTTCTTT. Protein product: CASSLGTSEAFF.